This T cell receptor beta chain was identified during a study of blood T cell repertoires in COVID-19. Study details: COVID-19 samples from acute and convalescent phases originated in the United States, Italy and Spain.

V was trimmed by 1 base and J by 3 bases, leaving 8 bases between them. Germline CDR1 and CDR2: SGHTA and FQGNSA. There are 14 residues in the CDR3. Sequencing was performed with immunoSEQ multiplex PCR; in TCRdb, only in-frame clones are kept and a portion is missing. The sample lists 350,000 to 450,000 clones; around 84% were seen once. The chain joins TRBV7-2 to TRBJ2-3; D ambiguous. The specimen sequenced was peripheral blood. The receptor comes from a woman under 30 with acute or convalescent COVID-19. The CDR3 sequence: CASSLEETTDTQYF. The CDR3 bases are TGTGCCAGCAGCTTAGAGGAGACTACAGATACGCAGTATTTT.